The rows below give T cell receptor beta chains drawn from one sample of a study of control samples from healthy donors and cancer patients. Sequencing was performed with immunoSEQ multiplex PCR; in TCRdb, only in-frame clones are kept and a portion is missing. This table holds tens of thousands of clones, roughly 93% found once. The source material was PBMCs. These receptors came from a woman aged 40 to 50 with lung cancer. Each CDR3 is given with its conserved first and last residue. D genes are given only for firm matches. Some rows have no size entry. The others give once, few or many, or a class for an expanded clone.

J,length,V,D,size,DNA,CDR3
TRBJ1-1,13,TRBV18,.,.,TGTGCCAGCTCACCGACTGGAGGGACTGAAGCTTTCTTT,CASSPTGGTEAFF
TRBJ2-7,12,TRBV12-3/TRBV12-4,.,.,TGTGCCAGCAGTTCGCTTCTAAACGAGCAGTACTTC,CASSSLLNEQYF
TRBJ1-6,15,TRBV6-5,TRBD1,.,TGTGCCAGCAGCCCCCGGGACAGGGTGGATTCACCCCTCCACTTT,CASSPRDRVDSPLHF
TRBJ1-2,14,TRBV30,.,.,TGTGCCTGGGTTCCGTGGACAGATTATTATGGCTACACCTTC,CAWVPWTDYYGYTF
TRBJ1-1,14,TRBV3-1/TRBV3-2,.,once,TGTGCCAGCAGCCCGGGACTCTTGAACACTGAAGCTTTCTTT,CASSPGLLNTEAFF
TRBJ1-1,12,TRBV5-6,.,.,TGTGCCAGCAACTGGTTTAACACTGAAGCTTTCTTT,CASNWFNTEAFF
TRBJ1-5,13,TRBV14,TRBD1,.,TGTGCCAGCAGCAAAGGGACAGAGCAGCCCCAGCATTTT,CASSKGTEQPQHF
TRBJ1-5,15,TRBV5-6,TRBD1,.,TGTGCCAGCAGCTTGGGACAGGGGGTAGGTCAGCCCCAGCATTTT,CASSLGQGVGQPQHF
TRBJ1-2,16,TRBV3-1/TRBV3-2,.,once,TGTGCCAGCAGCCAGAGAATGGGCGGTTCTAACTATGGCTACACCTTC,CASSQRMGGSNYGYTF
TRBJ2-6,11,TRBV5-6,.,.,TGTGCCAGCAGCTTGGCCAACGTCCTGACTTTC,CASSLANVLTF
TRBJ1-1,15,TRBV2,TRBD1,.,TGTGCCAGCCGCGGACAGGGCCTCATGAACACTGAAGCTTTCTTT,CASRGQGLMNTEAFF
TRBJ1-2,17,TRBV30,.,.,TGTGCCTGGATAAGGCGGTATACCCCCTCCGCGCACTATGGCTACACCTTC,CAWIRRYTPSAHYGYTF
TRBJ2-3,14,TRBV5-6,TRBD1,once,TGTGCCAGCAGCTCTGGACAGGGTGATGATACGCAGTATTTT,CASSSGQGDDTQYF
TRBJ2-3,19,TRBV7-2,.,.,TGTGCCAGCAGCTTAGATACTCCCCGTCACGGTTCGAGCACAGATACGCAGTATTTT,CASSLDTPRHGSSTDTQYF
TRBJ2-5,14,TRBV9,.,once,TGTGCCAGCAGTTCGGCTGTTGGGCGAGAGACCCAGTACTTC,CASSSAVGRETQYF
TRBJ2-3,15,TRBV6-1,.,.,TGTGCCAGCAGAGAAGCGGGCGGGCCCACAGATACGCAGTATTTT,CASREAGGPTDTQYF
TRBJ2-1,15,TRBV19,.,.,TGTGCCAGTAGTAAGGGGGCGGGGTCCTACAATGAGCAGTTCTTC,CASSKGAGSYNEQFF
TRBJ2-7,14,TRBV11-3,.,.,TGTGCCAGCAGCTTAGAGGGGGCTGCCTACGAGCAGTACTTC,CASSLEGAAYEQYF
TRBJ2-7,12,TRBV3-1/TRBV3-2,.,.,TGTGCCAGCAGCCAAGTTTCGAACGAGCAGTACTTC,CASSQVSNEQYF
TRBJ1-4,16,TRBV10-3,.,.,TGTGCCATCAGTGAGTTTGAGGCATCAACTAATGAAAAACTGTTTTTT,CAISEFEASTNEKLFF
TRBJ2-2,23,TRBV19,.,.,TGTGCCAGTAGTATAGAGACAGACCACAGCGGCATTCGAGTCAGGGGTGACACCGGGGAGCTGTTTTTT,CASSIETDHSGIRVRGDTGELFF
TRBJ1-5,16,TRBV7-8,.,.,TGTGCCAGCAGCTTTGGGACCGAATATAGCAATCAGCCCCAGCATTTT,CASSFGTEYSNQPQHF
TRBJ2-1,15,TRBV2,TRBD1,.,TGTGCCAGCAGAACCGACAGGGGCGAGTACAATGAGCAGTTCTTC,CASRTDRGEYNEQFF
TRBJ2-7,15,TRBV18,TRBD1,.,TGTGCCAGCTCACCTTCCGACAGGGCGATCTACGAGCAGTACTTC,CASSPSDRAIYEQYF
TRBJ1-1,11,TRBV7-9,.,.,TGTGCCAGCAGCTCAACGACTGAAGCTTTCTTT,CASSSTTEAFF
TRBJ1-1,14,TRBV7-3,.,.,TGTGCCAGCAGCTTACAGGGGCTGAACACTGAAGCTTTCTTT,CASSLQGLNTEAFF
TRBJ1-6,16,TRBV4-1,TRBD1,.,TGCGCCAGCAGCCAGGAGATACAGGGGCGGCGGTCACCCCTCCACTTT,CASSQEIQGRRSPLHF
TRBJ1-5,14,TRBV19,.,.,TGTGCCAGTAGCCGGCAGGGTAGCAATCAGCCCCAGCATTTT,CASSRQGSNQPQHF
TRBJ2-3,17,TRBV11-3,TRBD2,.,TGTGCCAGCAGCCCCGGGACTAGCGGGCCCAGTGTTCACTCTCAGTATTTT,CASSPGTSGPSVHSQYF
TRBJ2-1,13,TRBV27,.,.,TGTGCCAGCAGCCCATCCTCGGGCAATGAGCAGTTCTTC,CASSPSSGNEQFF
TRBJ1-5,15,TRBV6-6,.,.,TGTGCCAGCACCTCGGACACCGGAAGCGGTCAGCCCCAGCATTTT,CASTSDTGSGQPQHF
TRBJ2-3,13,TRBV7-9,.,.,TGTGCCAGCAGCTTAGAGGTTGCAGATACGCAGTATTTT,CASSLEVADTQYF
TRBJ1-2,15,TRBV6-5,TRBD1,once,TGTGCCAGCAGTTACTCCGGACAGGGGGACTATGGCTACACCTTC,CASSYSGQGDYGYTF
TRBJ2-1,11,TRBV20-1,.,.,TGCAGTGCAAGTTTCAACAATGAGCAGTTCTTC,CSASFNNEQFF
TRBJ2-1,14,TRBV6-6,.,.,TGTGCCAGCAGAGCGACGGTCTCCTACAATGAGCAGTTCTTC,CASRATVSYNEQFF
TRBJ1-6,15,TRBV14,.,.,TGTGCCAGCAGCCAAGTCAGCCTACAGAATTCACCCCTCCACTTT,CASSQVSLQNSPLHF
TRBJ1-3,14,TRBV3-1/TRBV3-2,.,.,TGTGCCAGCAGCCCACGGGACGGCGGAAACACCATATATTTT,CASSPRDGGNTIYF
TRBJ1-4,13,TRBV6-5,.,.,TGTGCCAGCAGCCCCGGGCGGCACCTAGGACTGTTTTTT,CASSPGRHLGLFF
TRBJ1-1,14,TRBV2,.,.,TGTGCCAGCAGTGCCCAGGGTGGGGACACTGAAGCTTTCTTT,CASSAQGGDTEAFF
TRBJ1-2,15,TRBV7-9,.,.,TGTGCCAGCAGCCCCCCGAAGGAGAAAAACTATGGCTACACCTTC,CASSPPKEKNYGYTF
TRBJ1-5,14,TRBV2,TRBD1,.,TGTGCCAGCAGGGAAACAGGGGGCAATCAGCCCCAGCATTTT,CASRETGGNQPQHF
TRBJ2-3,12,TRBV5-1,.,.,TGCGCCAGCAGCTTGGTTGCAGATACGCAGTATTTT,CASSLVADTQYF
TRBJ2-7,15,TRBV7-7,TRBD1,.,TGTGCTAGCAGCCGCTTTCAGGGGGCGCAGTACGAGCAGTACTTC,CASSRFQGAQYEQYF
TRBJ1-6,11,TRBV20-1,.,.,TGCAGTGCTCGTTCAGAGGGTACCCTCCACTTT,CSARSEGTLHF
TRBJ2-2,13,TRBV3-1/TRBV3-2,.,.,TGTGCCAGCAGCCAACCCCCGGGCGGGGAGCTGTTTTTT,CASSQPPGGELFF
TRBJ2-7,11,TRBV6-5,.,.,TGTGCCCACAGGAGGGGGTACGAGCAGTACTTC,CAHRRGYEQYF
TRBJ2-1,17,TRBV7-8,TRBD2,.,TGTGCCAGCAGCTTAGCTTCTCTCGCGGGGGGGGGAAATGAGCAGTTCTTC,CASSLASLAGGGNEQFF
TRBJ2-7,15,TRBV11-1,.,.,TGTGCCAGCAGCTTAGGGGAGGATCCCTCCTACGAGCAGTACTTC,CASSLGEDPSYEQYF
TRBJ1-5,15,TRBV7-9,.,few,TGTGCCAGCAGCCCCCCCGGGACACCGAATCAGCCCCAGCATTTT,CASSPPGTPNQPQHF
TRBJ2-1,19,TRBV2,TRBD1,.,TGTGCCAGCAGTCCCGAACGAAGACAGGGCCCTCTTTCGTCTAACGAGCAGTTCTTC,CASSPERRQGPLSSNEQFF
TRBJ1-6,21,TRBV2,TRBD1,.,TGTGCCAGCAGAGACGACAGGGGCTATGGAGGAAGGGGCTCCTATAATTCACCCCTCCACTTT,CASRDDRGYGGRGSYNSPLHF
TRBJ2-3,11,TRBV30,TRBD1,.,TGTGCCTGGGACTCAGGGGGCGAAAGGCATTTT,CAWDSGGERHF
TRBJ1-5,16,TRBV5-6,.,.,TGTGCCAGCAGCCGCGGTGGACACGGAGGCAATCAGCCCCAGCATTTT,CASSRGGHGGNQPQHF